Given below is one T cell receptor beta chain in context. The data were taken from a study of shared clonotypes between healthy human individuals. From CD4+ cells came CD45RA+ naive and CD45RA-negative memory subsets. Germline CDR1 is LNHDA and CDR2 is SQIVND (reference sequence). The CDR3 is 13 amino acids. V shed 3 bases and J shed 6 bases, with 8 bases lying between them. Execution of the assay was at deep level. The authors loaded about 200 ng DNA, around 32,000 T cell genomes, into sorted-subset replicate PCRs. Only in-frame clones appear in the TCRdb table, and some are missing; sequencing was by immunoSEQ multiplex PCR. Of about 1.5 million clones in the sample, 96% were seen once.

Sequencing input: naive CD4+ T cells sorted from blood. Subset here: CD45RA+ positively selected. The TCR originated in a man aged 30-40 years in good health. The chain links TRBV19 to TRBJ2-2; D unclear. The CDR3 nucleotides are TGTGCCAGTAGTATCCCACCGGCCGGGGAGCTGTTTTTT. This translates into CASSIPPAGELFF.